A single sample gave rise to the 20 T cell receptor beta chains below, sequenced in a study of cytomegalovirus exposure and HLA in healthy donors. Primers included in the PCR were 60 Vbeta and 13 Jbeta primers. Repertoires were generated with immunoSEQ multiplex PCR, while TCRdb's copy carries only in-frame clones and drops some. The table includes roughly 120,000 clones, 75% to 85% detected once. The source material was PBMCs. These receptors came from a male donor in good health and CMV-seronegative.

The chain links TRBV9 to TRBJ2-2; TRBD2 is a possible D gene (6 bases). This CDR3 comprises 14 residues. Per germline, CDR1 SGDLS and CDR2 YYNGEE. Trimming removed 6 bases from V and 2 bases from J, with 11 bases in between. The CDR3 DNA reads TGTGCCAGCAAGAATAGCGGTAACACCGGGGAGCTGTTTTTT. Its protein product is CASKNSGNTGELFF.

This clone was seen only once. This sequence joins TRBV18 and TRBJ2-1; TRBD1 might be the D (5 bases). CDR3 length equals 15 residues. Trimming shortened V by 6 bases and J by 4 bases, and 16 bases separated the two germline ends. Germline lookup yields CDR1 KGHSH and CDR2 LQKENI. CDR3 nucleotide sequence: TGTGCCAGCTCCTCCACTTCCCCAGGGTACAATGAGCAGTTCTTC. This translates into CASSSTSPGYNEQFF.

The chain has TRBV28 and TRBJ2-7; 10 nucleotides align to TRBD1. This CDR3 is 14 amino acids long. The V segment lost 6 bases and the J segment 5 bases; nucleotides outside the gene matches: 7. Germline V gene sequence: CDR1 MDHEN, CDR2 SYDVKM. In nucleotides, the CDR3 is TGTGCCAGCAGCTCCGGGACAGGGGTCCACGAGCAGTACTTC. Translation gives CASSSGTGVHEQYF.

The chain carries TRBV5-1 and TRBJ1-1, with a weak D call TRBD1 (6 bases). V was clipped by 7 bases and J by 3 bases, with 13 bases between them. The CDR3 is made up of 13 amino acids. The germline V gene encodes CDR1 SGHRS and CDR2 YFSETQ. CDR3 loop: CASSETGDTEAFF. DNA for the CDR3: TGCGCCAGCTCCGAGACAGGCGACACTGAAGCTTTCTTT.

The rearrangement joins TRBV30 to TRBJ1-2; D is uncertain. The ends were cut back, 0 bases at V and 6 bases at J, with 17 bases in the middle. This CDR3 comprises 15 residues. Looked up from germline, CDR1 is GTSNPN and CDR2 is SVGIG (reference sequence). The CDR3 DNA reads as TGTGCCTGGAGTGTACGGCGGGCTTTAGGCGATGGCTACACCTTC. Translated: CAWSVRRALGDGYTF.

This clone came up a few times. V gene TRBV2 combines with J gene TRBJ1-2, with TRBD1 matching 8 bases. This CDR3 is 15 amino acids long. Germline values: CDR1 SNHLY, CDR2 FYNNEI. J gave up 4 bases and V 1 base, and 5 bases lay outside the gene matches. CDR3: CASSEGGDRGYGYTF. CDR3 DNA: TGTGCCAGCAGTGAAGGGGGTGACAGGGGCTATGGCTACACCTTC.

The chain couples TRBV13 to TRBJ1-1; tentatively, D is TRBD1 (5 bases). The germline gives CDR1 PRHDT, CDR2 FYEKMQ (reference sequence). The ends were cut back, 0 bases at V and 3 bases at J, with 8 bases in the middle. The CDR3 covers 14 residues. The CDR3 region is CASSLGLGDTEAFF. The CDR3, as DNA: TGTGCCAGCAGCTTAGGCCTAGGGGACACTGAAGCTTTCTTT.

The rearrangement uses TRBV10-3 and TRBJ1-1, with D possibly being TRBD1 (6 bases). CDR1 is ENHRY and CDR2 is SYGVKD in the germline V gene. The CDR3 contains 15 residues. V was cut by 6 bases and J by 4 bases, with 18 bases left in between. Here the CDR3 DNA reads TGTGCCATCAGCCCAATGGGGGCGCCGGCCACTGAAGCTTTCTTT. This codes for CAISPMGAPATEAFF.

The chain combines TRBV9 with TRBJ1-1, with D uncertain. CDR1 SGDLS and CDR2 YYNGEE come from the germline V gene. CDR3 size: 13 residues. Between the trimmed V and J ends, which lost 2 bases and 4 bases, there was a span of 9 bases. CDR3 sequence: CASSVRGGTEAFF. CDR3 bases: TGTGCCAGCAGCGTCCGGGGTGGCACTGAAGCTTTCTTT.

The J gene is TRBJ2-7, the V gene TRBV7-9, with D unclear. This CDR3 contains 12 residues. CDR1 and CDR2 (germline): SEHNR, FQNEAQ (reference sequence). Trimming took 0 bases from V and 7 from J, leaving 7 bases between them. The CDR3 region has the DNA TGTGCCAGCAGCTTAGCTTCCCGGGAGCAGTACTTC. It encodes CASSLASREQYF. The variable domain in full, with the rest retrieved from reference TRBV7-9 and TRBJ2-7, is DTGVSQNPRHKITKRGQNVTFRCDPISEHNRLYWYRQTLGQGPEFLTYFQNEAQLEKSRLLSDRFSAERPKGSFSTLEIQRTEQGDSAMYLCASSLASREQYFGPGTRLTVT.

The V call is TRBV19, the J call TRBJ1-4; no definite D call. CDR1 and CDR2 from the germline V gene are LNHDA and SQIVND (reference sequence). The CDR3 totals 14 residues. Trimming cost V 1 base and J 7 bases, with 10 bases left between them. Written as DNA, the CDR3 is TGTGCCAGTAGTATAGGATGGCGCGGTGAAAAACTGTTTTTT. As protein: CASSIGWRGEKLFF. Complete variable domain (other parts from reference TRBV19 and TRBJ1-4): DGGITQSPKYLFRKEGQNVTLSCEQNLNHDAMYWYRQDPGQGLRLIYYSQIVNDFQKGDIAEGYSVSREKKESFPLTVTSAQKNPTAFYLCASSIGWRGEKLFFGSGTQLSVL.

The genes are TRBV5-1 and TRBJ2-7, with 9 positions matching TRBD2. V lost 6 bases, J lost 4 bases, and 8 bases stayed unmatched. This CDR3 region has 14 residues. The germline CDR1 and CDR2 sequences are SGHRS and YFSETQ. The CDR3 DNA reads TGCGCCAGCACCGATAGCGGGAGATCTTACGAGCAGTACTTC. Its translation: CASTDSGRSYEQYF.

The V gene is TRBV5-1, the J gene TRBJ2-7; 9 nucleotides align to TRBD1. This CDR3 has 15 amino acids. CDR1 and CDR2 (germline): SGHRS, YFSETQ. V lost 4 bases to trimming and J lost 1 base; unmatched junction nucleotides: 6. The CDR3 DNA reads as TGCGCCAGCAGCACCCGACAGGGGGGATCCTACGAGCAGTACTTC. It yields the protein CASSTRQGGSYEQYF.

The rearrangement links TRBV25-1 to TRBJ1-3; 9 bases fit TRBD1. The CDR3 spans 18 residues. Per the germline V gene, CDR1 is MGHDK and CDR2 is SYGVNS. Unmatched junction bases numbered 8, after V lost 2 bases and J lost 0 bases. As DNA, the CDR3 is TGTGCCAGCAGTGAAAGGGGGACAGGGCTTTCCTCTGGAAACACCATATATTTT. It translates to CASSERGTGLSSGNTIYF.

This rearrangement joins TRBV7-8 to TRBJ1-5, with D tentatively TRBD1 (6 bases). Deletions cut 5 bases from V and 1 base from J, with 15 bases between. CDR3 length: 16 amino acids. CDR1 and CDR2 (germline): SGHVS, FQNEAQ. As DNA, the CDR3 is TGTGCCAGCAGCCCCGGGACATTTGGGAGCAATCAGCCCCAGCATTTT. Its translation is CASSPGTFGSNQPQHF.

This rearrangement joins TRBV6-1 to TRBJ1-2; 7 bases agree with TRBD1. Per germline, CDR1 MNHNS and CDR2 SASEGT. The CDR3 length is 14 residues. The junction had 8 bases not matched to a gene; V was cut back by 7 bases and J by 3 bases. CDR3 sequence (DNA): TGTGCCAGCACCCCAGGACAGGAATACTATGGCTACACCTTC. As protein: CASTPGQEYYGYTF.

V gene TRBV2 combines with J gene TRBJ2-5; TRBD1 aligns across 12 bases. CDR3 size: 15 residues. Germline-derived CDR1 and CDR2 are SNHLY and FYNNEI. The V segment lost 4 bases and the J segment 5 bases; nucleotides outside the gene matches: 5. The CDR3 coding sequence is TGTGCCAGCAGTGGGGGGACAGGGGGCTTCGAGACCCAGTACTTC. Its protein is CASSGGTGGFETQYF.

The CDR3 bases are TGTGCCAGCAGTGGGCAGGCGGGGGATCAAGAGACCCAGTACTTC. Residues: CASSGQAGDQETQYF. This chain joins TRBV28 and TRBJ2-5; TRBD2 matches 7 bases. Germline V gives CDR1 MDHEN, CDR2 SYDVKM. V was pared by 5 bases and J by 2 bases, with 8 bases of the junction left unmatched. This CDR3 spans 15 amino acids.

This chain links TRBV9 with TRBJ2-5, with D tentatively TRBD1 (5 bases). Between the trimmed V and J ends, which lost 3 bases and 2 bases, there was a span of 8 bases. This CDR3 has 13 amino acids. Per germline, CDR1 SGDLS and CDR2 YYNGEE. CDR3 amino acids: CASSGGRQETQYF. CDR3 in DNA: TGTGCCAGCAGCGGGGGCAGACAAGAGACCCAGTACTTC.

V and J are TRBV29-1 and TRBJ1-2, with 7 positions matching TRBD1. Germline values: CDR1 SQVTM, CDR2 ANQGSEA. This CDR3 spans 12 amino acids. V shed 4 bases and J 4 bases; nucleotides not matched to a gene: 3. CDR3 coding DNA: TGCAGCGTTGGGGCAGGGGGCTATGGCTACACCTTC. Its translation: CSVGAGGYGYTF.